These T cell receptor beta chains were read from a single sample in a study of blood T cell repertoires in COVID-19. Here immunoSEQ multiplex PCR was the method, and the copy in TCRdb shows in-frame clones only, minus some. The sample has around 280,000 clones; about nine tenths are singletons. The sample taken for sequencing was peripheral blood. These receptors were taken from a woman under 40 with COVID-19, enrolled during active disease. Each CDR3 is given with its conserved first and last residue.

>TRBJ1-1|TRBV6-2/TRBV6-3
CASSKQGTTEAFF
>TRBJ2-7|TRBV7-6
CASSLEAGGPVEQYF
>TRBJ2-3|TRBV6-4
CASSVTPGGRFSTDTQYF
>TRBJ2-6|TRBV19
CASSISSSGANVLTF
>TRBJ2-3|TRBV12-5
CASGSDTSGRATDTQYF
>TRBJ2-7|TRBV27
CASSTREGWNEQYF
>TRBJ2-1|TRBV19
CASSDADRLYNEQFF
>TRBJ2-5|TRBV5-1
CASSAGTSGRVNQETQYF
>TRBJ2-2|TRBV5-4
CASSLGVTYSNTGELFF
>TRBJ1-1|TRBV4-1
CASSHRSTEAFF
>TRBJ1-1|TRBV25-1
CASSARQGETEAFF
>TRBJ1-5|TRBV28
CASSLIVAQPQHF
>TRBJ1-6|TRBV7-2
CASSSGQGGSPLHF
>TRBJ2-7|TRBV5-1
CASSKNRGYEQYF
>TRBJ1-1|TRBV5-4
CASSSPRGPNTEAFF